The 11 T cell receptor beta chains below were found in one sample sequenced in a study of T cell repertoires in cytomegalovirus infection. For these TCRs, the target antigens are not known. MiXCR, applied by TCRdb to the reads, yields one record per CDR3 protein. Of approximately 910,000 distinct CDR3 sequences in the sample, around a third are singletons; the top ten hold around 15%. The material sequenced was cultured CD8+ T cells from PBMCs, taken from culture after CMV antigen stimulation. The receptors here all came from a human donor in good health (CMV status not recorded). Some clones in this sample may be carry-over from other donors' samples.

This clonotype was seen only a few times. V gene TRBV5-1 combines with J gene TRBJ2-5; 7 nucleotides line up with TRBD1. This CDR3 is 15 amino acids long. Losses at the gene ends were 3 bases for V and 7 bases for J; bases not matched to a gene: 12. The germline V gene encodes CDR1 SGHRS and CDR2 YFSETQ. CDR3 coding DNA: TGCGCCAGCAGCTACCTACAGGGGTTGGAGGTGACCCAGTACTTC. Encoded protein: CASSYLQGLEVTQYF.

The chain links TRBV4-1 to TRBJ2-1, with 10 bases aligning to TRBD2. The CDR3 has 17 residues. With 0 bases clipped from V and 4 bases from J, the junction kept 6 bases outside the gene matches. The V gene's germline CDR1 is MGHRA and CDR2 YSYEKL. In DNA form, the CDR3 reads TGCGCCAGCAGCCAAGAAGCCCCTAGCGGGGGATACAATGAGCAGTTCTTC. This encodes CASSQEAPSGGYNEQFF.

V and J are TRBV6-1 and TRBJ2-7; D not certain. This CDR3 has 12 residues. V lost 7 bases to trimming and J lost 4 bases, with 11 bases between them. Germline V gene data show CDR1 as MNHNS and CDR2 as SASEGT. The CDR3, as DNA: TGTGCCAGCATCGGGCCCCGATACGAGCAGTACGTC. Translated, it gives CASIGPRYEQYV.

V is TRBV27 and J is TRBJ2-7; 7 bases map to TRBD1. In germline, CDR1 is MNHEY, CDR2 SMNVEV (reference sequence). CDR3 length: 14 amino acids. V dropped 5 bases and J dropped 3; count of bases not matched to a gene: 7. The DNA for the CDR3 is TGTGCCAGCAGTCTGACAGGGAAAGGCTACGAGCAGTACTTC. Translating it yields CASSLTGKGYEQYF.

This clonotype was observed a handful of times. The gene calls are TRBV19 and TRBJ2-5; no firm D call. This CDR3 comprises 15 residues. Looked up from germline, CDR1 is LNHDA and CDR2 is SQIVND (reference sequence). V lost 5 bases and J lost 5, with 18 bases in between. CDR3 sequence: CASSLVWTGWETQYF. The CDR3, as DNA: TGTGCCAGTAGTCTAGTCTGGACCGGCTGGGAGACCCAGTACTTC.

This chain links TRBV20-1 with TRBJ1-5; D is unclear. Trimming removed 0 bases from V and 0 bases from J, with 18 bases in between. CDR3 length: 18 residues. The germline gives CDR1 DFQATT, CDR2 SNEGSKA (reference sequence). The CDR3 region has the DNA TGCAGTGCTAGAGATCGGTCCCGCGAGGGAAATAGCAATCAGCCCCAGCATTTT. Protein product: CSARDRSREGNSNQPQHF.

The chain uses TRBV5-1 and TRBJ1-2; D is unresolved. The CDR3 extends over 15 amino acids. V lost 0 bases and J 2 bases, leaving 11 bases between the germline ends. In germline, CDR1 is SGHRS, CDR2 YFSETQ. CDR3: CASSLEDGRNYGYTF. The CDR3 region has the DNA TGCGCCAGCAGCTTGGAGGATGGACGGAACTATGGCTACACCTTC.

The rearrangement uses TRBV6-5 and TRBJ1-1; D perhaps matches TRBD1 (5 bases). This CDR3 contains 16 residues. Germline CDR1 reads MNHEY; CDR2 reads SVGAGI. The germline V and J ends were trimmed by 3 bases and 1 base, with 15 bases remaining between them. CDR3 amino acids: CASSYSPGTPNTEAFF. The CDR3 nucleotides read TGTGCCAGCAGTTATTCCCCCGGGACTCCGAACACTGAAGCTTTCTTT.

CDR3 in DNA: TGTGCCAGCAGTTTATCGCTAACAGGGAAATCCCTCCAAGAGACCCAGTACTTC. Its translation is CASSLSLTGKSLQETQYF. V usage is TRBV27 and J usage is TRBJ2-5, with a possible D match to TRBD1 (6 bases). The CDR3 consists of 18 residues. Germline values: CDR1 MNHEY, CDR2 SMNVEV (reference sequence). V gave up 0 bases and J gave up 1 base, with 18 bases separating them.

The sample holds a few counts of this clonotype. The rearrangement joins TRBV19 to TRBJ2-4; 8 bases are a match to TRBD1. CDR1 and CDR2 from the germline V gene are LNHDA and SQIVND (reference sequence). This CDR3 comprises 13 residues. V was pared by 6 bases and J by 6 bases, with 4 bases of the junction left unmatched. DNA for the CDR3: TGTGCCAGTAGGCAGGGGGCACGAAACATTCAGTACTTC. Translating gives CASRQGARNIQYF.

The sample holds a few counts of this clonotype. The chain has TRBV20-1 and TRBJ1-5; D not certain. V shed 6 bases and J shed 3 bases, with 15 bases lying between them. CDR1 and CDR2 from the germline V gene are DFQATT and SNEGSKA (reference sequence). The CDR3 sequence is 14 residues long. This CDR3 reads CSATDTSFNQPQHF. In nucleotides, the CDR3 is TGCAGTGCAACCGACACGTCATTCAATCAGCCCCAGCATTTT.